This T cell receptor (beta chain) was captured by sequencing in a study of CXCR3-negative and CXCR3-positive naive CD8 T cells. Overall study results and limits: Cryopreserved cells showed partially decreased CXCR3 expression, and most assays used fresh PBMCs. Naive cells that were CXCR3-positive had more hydrophobic TRB CDR3s (compared with CXCR3-negative naive cells). For the naive subsets, surface CD5 was similar, and TCR strength was inferred from TRB CDR3 properties.

Germline V gene data show CDR1 as MNHNY and CDR2 as SVGAGI (reference sequence). CDR3 length equals 14 residues. On this clonotype itself: The antigen is unknown.

Naive cells were sorted as CD45RO-, CCR7+, CD27+ and CD95-. The TRB libraries of cDNA were built by UMI-labeled 5' RACE. From its re-call of the 5' RACE reads, TCRdb lists each CDR3 protein once, without DNA. This repertoire includes about 62,000 distinct CDR3 sequences. The receptor comes from a human donor in good health. Some clones in this sample may be carry-over from other donors' samples. Input material: naive CXCR3- CD8+ T cells from blood. Subset defined: CD45RO-CCR7+CD27+CD95- naive CD8+ T cells lacking CXCR3 (TNR3-). V usage is TRBV6-6 and J usage is TRBJ2-7; no DNA is available, so the TRBD1 call from TCRdb remains unchecked. The CDR3 spells CASSSTGGRSEQYF.